This record covers a single T cell receptor (beta chain). Per germline, CDR1 SGDLS and CDR2 YYNGEE. This CDR3 has 14 residues. The ends were cut back, 3 bases at V and 6 bases at J, with 13 bases in the middle. These data originate in a study of CD8+ T cells in alopecia areata. Following RNA extraction, reverse transcription yielded cDNA that acted as the sequencing template. Assay used: immunoSEQ multiplex PCR; TCRdb lists only in-frame clones, some missing. The sample contains 200,000 or so clones, more than 55% of which appear only once. Sequencing was performed on CD8+ T cells sorted from blood. The sequence was obtained from a human donor in good health. The rearrangement uses TRBV9 and TRBJ1-5; possible D gene TRBD1, 5 bases. DNA for the CDR3: TGTGCCAGCAGCGCGGACACTGGGGGTCAGCCCCAGCATTTT. This codes for CASSADTGGQPQHF.